This record looks at one TCR beta chain sequence and its context. Here immunoSEQ multiplex PCR was the method, and the copy in TCRdb shows in-frame clones only, minus some. The sample lists tens of thousands of clones, more than 70% occurring once. This sample was included in a study of T cell clones after liver transplantation. About the study: TCRbeta sequencing after a pre-transplant mixed lymphocyte reaction identified graft-donor-reactive clones, later tracked in post-transplant blood. Until 12-24 months post-transplant, subjects got standard immunosuppression and no induction.

The CDR3 loop spans 15 amino acids. V lost 7 bases and J lost 2, with 17 bases in between. In germline, CDR1 is MNHNY, CDR2 SVGAGI (reference sequence). The gene calls are TRBV6-6 and TRBJ1-1; D might be TRBD1 (5 bases). The sequence was collected from a human patient who received a liver transplant. Some T cells may be graft donor cells. The source material was CD4+ T cells from blood, sampled at the 22-month timepoint. CDR3 protein: CASTNRGGKNTEAFF. The CDR3 DNA reads TGTGCCAGCACTAACCGGGGGGGAAAAAACACTGAAGCTTTCTTT.